The clone carrying this TCR beta chain was detected many times. Its antigen remains unknown. The V gene's germline CDR1 is SGHRS and CDR2 YFSETQ. Trimming cost V 6 bases and J 6 bases, with 10 bases left between them. The CDR3 is 12 amino acids. These data belong to a study of CD8 T cells in ankylosing spondylitis. Study conclusions and caveats: Within ankylosing spondylitis blood, a TCR beta motif made up of several highly homologous variants appeared to be characteristic. Relatively rare in peripheral blood, disease-linked clones were also CD8+. In synovial fluid and blood from reactive arthritis, some motif variants were previously reported.

TCRdb processed the 5' RACE reads anew with MiXCR; each CDR3 protein has one entry. Here the sample spans more than 250,000 distinct CDR3 sequences, roughly 11% being singletons. The specimen was blood, either unsorted or a sorted T cell fraction (not recorded which). The sequence was obtained from a female donor with ankylosing spondylitis or in good health (not recorded which). The rearrangement links TRBV5-1 to TRBJ2-1; perhaps D is TRBD1 or TRBD2 (5 bases each). In nucleotides, the CDR3 is TGCGCCAGCATCGGGACCATCAATGAGCAGTTCTTC. This gives the protein CASIGTINEQFF.